This TCR beta chain comes out of a study of OX40 agonist ivuxolimab in advanced cancers. Findings and limits, study-wide: In CD8+ T cells, expanded clones were on average more numerous than in CD4+.

Repertoires were generated with immunoSEQ multiplex PCR, while TCRdb's copy carries only in-frame clones and drops some. The repertoire holds fewer than 50,000 clones, with around 89% as singletons. The CDR3 extends over 15 amino acids. The germline V gene has CDR1 SGHRS and CDR2 YFSETQ. The trim removed 0 bases at V and 6 bases at J, leaving 3 bases unmatched. As to this clone: Its specificity is unknown.

The TCR originated in an adult with an advanced solid tumor such as melanoma, head and neck, liver or kidney cancer. This chain joins TRBV5-1 and TRBJ2-1; 10 positions match TRBD2. Material: CD4+ or CD8+ T cells sorted from blood, obtained in a trial of the OX40 agonist ivuxolimab. CDR3 sequence (DNA): TGCGCCAGCAGCTTGGACCCTAGCGGGGGCAATGAGCAGTTCTTC. It is translated as CASSLDPSGGNEQFF.